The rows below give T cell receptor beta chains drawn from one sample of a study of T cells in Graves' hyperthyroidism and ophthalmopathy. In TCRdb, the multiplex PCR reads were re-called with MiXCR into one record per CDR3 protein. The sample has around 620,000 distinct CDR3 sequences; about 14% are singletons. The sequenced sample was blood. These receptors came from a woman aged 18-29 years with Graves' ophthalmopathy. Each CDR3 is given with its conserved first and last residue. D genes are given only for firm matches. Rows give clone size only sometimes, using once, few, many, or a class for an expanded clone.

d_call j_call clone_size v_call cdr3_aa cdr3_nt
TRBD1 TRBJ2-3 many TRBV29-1 CSGDRGLSTDTQYF TGCAGCGGGGACAGGGGGTTAAGCACAGATACGCAGTATTTT
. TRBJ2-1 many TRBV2 CASRETGTRGEQFF TGTGCCAGCAGAGAGACCGGGACCCGGGGTGAGCAGTTCTTC
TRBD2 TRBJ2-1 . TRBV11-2 CASSPWTSGISGARFF TGTGCCAGCAGCCCCTGGACTAGCGGGATCTCCGGGGCAAGGTTCTTC
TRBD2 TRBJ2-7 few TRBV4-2 CASSHYPAGDYEQYF TGTGCCAGCAGCCACTATCCAGCGGGGGACTACGAGCAGTACTTC
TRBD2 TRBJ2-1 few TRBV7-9 CASSPGTSGNSHNEQFF TGTGCCAGCAGCCCGGGGACTAGCGGGAATTCCCACAATGAGCAGTTCTTC
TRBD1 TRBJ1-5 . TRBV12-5 CASGLAGGMSNQPQHF TGTGCTAGTGGTTTGGCAGGGGGTATGAGCAATCAGCCCCAGCATTTT
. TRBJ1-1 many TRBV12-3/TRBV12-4 CASSLYGGDTEAFF TGTGCCAGCAGTTTGTACGGGGGGGACACTGAAGCTTTCTTT
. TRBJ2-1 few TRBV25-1 CASSELNNEQFF TGTGCCAGCAGTGAACTGAACAATGAGCAGTTCTTC
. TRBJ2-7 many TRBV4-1 CASSPQVGTYEQYF TGCGCCAGCAGCCCCCAAGTCGGCACCTACGAGCAGTACTTC
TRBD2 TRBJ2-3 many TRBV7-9 CASSSFASGRSDTQYF TGTGCCAGCAGCTCCTTTGCTAGCGGACGATCTGATACGCAGTATTTT
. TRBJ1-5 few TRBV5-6 CASSLGGQNQPQHF TGTGCCAGCAGCTTGGGCGGACAAAATCAGCCCCAGCATTTT
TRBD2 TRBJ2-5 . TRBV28 CASSPPPGLAGGGETQYF TGTGCCAGCAGTCCCCCACCGGGACTAGCGGGAGGGGGAGAGACCCAGTACTTC
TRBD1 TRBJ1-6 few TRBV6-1 CASSPHGRTGGPGPNSPLHF TGTGCCAGCAGCCCCCACGGGAGGACAGGTGGACCGGGACCGAATTCACCCCTCCACTTT
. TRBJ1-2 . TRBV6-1 CASGEEGDYGYTF TGTGCCAGCGGAGAGGAAGGCGACTATGGCTACACCTTC
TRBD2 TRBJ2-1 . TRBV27 CASSIGTSGTEQFF TGTGCCAGCAGTATCGGGACTAGCGGCACCGAGCAGTTCTTC
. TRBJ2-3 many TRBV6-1 CASSVRAVTSFTDTQYF TGTGCCAGCAGCGTGAGGGCAGTGACTAGTTTTACAGATACGCAGTATTTT
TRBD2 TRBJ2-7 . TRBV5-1 CASSWTSGFTYEQYF TGTGCCAGCAGCTGGACTAGCGGGTTTACCTACGAGCAGTACTTC
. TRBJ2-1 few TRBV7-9 CASSSVREQFF TGTGCCAGCAGCTCTGTCCGGGAGCAGTTCTTC
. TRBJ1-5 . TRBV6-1 CASKGLGVDYPEPQHF TGTGCCAGCAAGGGTCTAGGGGTGGACTACCCGGAGCCCCAGCATTTT